The 25 T cell receptor beta chains listed next were all sequenced from one sample in a study of shared clonotypes between healthy human individuals. Only in-frame clones appear in the TCRdb table, and some are missing; sequencing was by immunoSEQ multiplex PCR. The table lists over a million clones, approximately 96% of them singletons, with approximately 1.2% in the top ten. The sample taken for sequencing was naive CD4+ T cells sorted from blood. Subset given: CD45RA+ positively selected. Every receptor here comes from a man aged 25 to 45 in good health.

V is TRBV19 and J is TRBJ1-2, with TRBD1 identical over 8 bases. Germline V gives CDR1 LNHDA, CDR2 SQIVND (reference sequence). V dropped 7 bases and J dropped 2; count of bases not matched to a gene: 12. This CDR3 has 16 amino acids. CDR3: CASIATGTGPNYGYTF. In nucleotides, the CDR3 is TGTGCCAGTATTGCGACTGGGACAGGTCCCAACTATGGCTACACCTTC.

This rearrangement joins TRBV5-4 to TRBJ2-5, with D possibly TRBD1 on 5 matching bases. This CDR3 has 14 residues. Germline assignment: CDR1 SGHNT and CDR2 YYREEE (reference sequence). V lost 4 bases, J lost 5 bases, and 15 bases lay in between. The CDR3 protein is CASSRGGAAETQYF. The CDR3 nucleotides read TGTGCCAGCAGCCGTGGTGGGGCAGCTGAGACCCAGTACTTC.

Turning to this clone: Other nucleotide sequences from this sample produce the same CDR3. The chain couples TRBV29-1 to TRBJ2-7; TRBD1 agrees at 10 bases. Trimming at V came to 4 bases and at J to 1 base, leaving 4 bases not matched to a gene. The CDR3 sequence is 14 residues long. CDR1 and CDR2 from the germline V gene are SQVTM and ANQGSEA. CDR3 bases: TGCAGCGTTGTTGGGGACAGGGGATCCTACGAGCAGTACTTC. This encodes CSVVGDRGSYEQYF.

In this sample, this clone turned up once. This chain connects TRBV2 to TRBJ1-1; 11 nucleotides match TRBD1. The length of the CDR3 is 15 residues. Germline V CDR1 and CDR2: SNHLY, FYNNEI. After removal of 7 bases from V and 3 bases from J, the junction contained 7 bases not matched to a gene. The CDR3 DNA is TGTGCCAGCACCCTACGGACAGGGGGCCACACTGAAGCTTTCTTT. It encodes CASTLRTGGHTEAFF.

The genes are TRBV9 and TRBJ2-7, with 8 bases fitting TRBD2. Germline CDR1 SGDLS, CDR2 YYNGEE. This CDR3 is 14 amino acids long. J lost 6 bases, V lost 4 bases, and 9 bases had no gene match. The CDR3 protein is CASSPTAGVGEQYF. The CDR3 region has the DNA TGTGCCAGCAGCCCCACAGCGGGAGTTGGCGAGCAGTACTTC.

The chain joins TRBV19 to TRBJ2-3; possibly TRBD2 for D (5 bases). Between the trimmed V and J ends, which lost 6 bases and 3 bases, there was a span of 13 bases. In germline, CDR1 is LNHDA, CDR2 SQIVND (reference sequence). This CDR3 comprises 14 residues. CDR3 amino acids: CASSPFQRTDTQYF. The CDR3 coding sequence is TGTGCCAGTAGCCCCTTCCAGCGGACAGATACGCAGTATTTT.

The chain combines TRBV14 with TRBJ2-5, with D possibly being TRBD1 (5 bases). This CDR3 is 18 amino acids long. V was cut by 3 bases and J by 5 bases, with 25 bases left in between. Germline CDR1 reads SGHDN; CDR2 reads FVKESK. The CDR3: CASSHPQGAWVRPETQYF. In DNA form, the CDR3 reads TGTGCCAGCAGCCATCCCCAAGGGGCCTGGGTCCGTCCGGAGACCCAGTACTTC.

This clone showed up just once. The rearrangement uses TRBV28 and TRBJ2-3; the D call may be TRBD1 or TRBD2 (5 bases each). The V and J ends lost 5 bases and 4 bases respectively, with 10 bases between them. The CDR3 consists of 13 residues. Germline CDR1 and CDR2: MDHEN and SYDVKM. The CDR3 DNA follows: TGTGCCAGCAGTCGGCAGGGAGCAGATACGCAGTATTTT. Translation: CASSRQGADTQYF.

V gene TRBV19 combines with J gene TRBJ2-1; 8 bases align to TRBD2. The ends lost 6 bases at V and 6 bases at J; junction bases unmatched: 22. This CDR3 has 19 residues. Germline lookup yields CDR1 LNHDA and CDR2 SQIVND (reference sequence). The CDR3 sequence is CASSPSTDGSLAGRNEQFF. CDR3 bases: TGTGCCAGTAGCCCATCAACAGACGGGAGTCTAGCGGGTCGCAATGAGCAGTTCTTC.

This chain's CDR3 is CASSAGLAGGFYNEQFF. For the CDR3, the DNA is TGCGCCAGCAGCGCCGGACTAGCGGGAGGGTTCTACAATGAGCAGTTCTTC. The rearrangement joins TRBV5-1 to TRBJ2-1; 15 bases fit TRBD2. Germline assignment: CDR1 SGHRS and CDR2 YFSETQ. There are 17 residues in the CDR3. The V gene end was trimmed by 4 bases and the J gene end by 3 bases; junction bases not matched to a gene: 5.

This chain links TRBV18 with TRBJ2-1, with TRBD2 matching 8 bases. This CDR3 has 15 amino acids. V lost 2 bases and J lost 6; bases outside the gene matches: 6. CDR1 is KGHSH and CDR2 is LQKENI in the germline V gene. The CDR3 spells CASSPIGRAGNEQFF. The DNA of the CDR3 is TGTGCCAGCTCACCAATCGGGAGGGCCGGCAATGAGCAGTTCTTC.

V usage is TRBV7-8 and J usage is TRBJ1-1; maybe TRBD1 (5 bases). This CDR3 region has 14 residues. The germline CDR1 and CDR2 sequences are SGHVS and FQNEAQ. V lost 4 bases and J 7 bases, leaving 16 bases between the germline ends. The CDR3: CASSSQTAAYEAFF. The CDR3, as DNA: TGTGCCAGCAGCTCACAGACAGCCGCCTATGAAGCTTTCTTT.

V gene TRBV7-3 combines with J gene TRBJ1-5, with 7 bases that match TRBD1. The CDR3 totals 17 residues. V lost 6 bases and J lost 1; bases outside the gene matches: 12. Germline CDR1 SGHTA, CDR2 FQGTGA. The CDR3 region has the DNA TGTGCCAGCAGTCCCGACAGGGTGGGTTTGAGCAATCAGCCCCAGCATTTT. Translated: CASSPDRVGLSNQPQHF.

This chain connects TRBV2 to TRBJ1-5; TRBD1 might be the D (5 bases). CDR1 SNHLY and CDR2 FYNNEI come from the germline V gene. V was shortened by 3 bases and J by 5 bases, with 11 bases between the two germline ends. The CDR3 covers 14 residues. The CDR3 here is CASSEAGIHQPQHF. The DNA of the CDR3 is TGTGCCAGCAGTGAGGCAGGGATTCATCAGCCCCAGCATTTT.

The rearrangement links TRBV5-6 to TRBJ2-5, with 11 bases that match TRBD2. J gave up 2 bases and V 4 bases, and 7 bases lay outside the gene matches. This CDR3 region has 16 residues. Germline CDR1 and CDR2: SGHDT and YYEEEE. CDR3 sequence (DNA): TGTGCCAGCAGCCAACCCGGGACTAGCGGACAAGAGACCCAGTACTTC. Translated: CASSQPGTSGQETQYF.

The chain recombines TRBV5-1 with TRBJ2-3; 8 bases are a match to TRBD2. Per germline, CDR1 SGHRS and CDR2 YFSETQ. This CDR3 has 16 residues. The junction had 4 bases not matched to a gene; V was cut back by 1 base and J by 0 bases. CDR3 sequence (DNA): TGCGCCAGCAGCTTGAGGGCTAGCGGGAGCACAGATACGCAGTATTTT. Its translation is CASSLRASGSTDTQYF.

This clone was found once. The chain uses TRBV11-2 and TRBJ1-5; possible D gene TRBD1, 5 bases. The CDR3 extends over 15 amino acids. The V gene's germline CDR1 is SGHAT and CDR2 FQNNGV. V was clipped by 1 base and J by 0 bases, with 7 bases between them. CDR3 residues: CASSLGQLSNQPQHF. CDR3 nucleotide sequence: TGTGCCAGCAGCTTAGGACAGCTTAGCAATCAGCCCCAGCATTTT.

On this clone itself: The sample carries other DNA sequences with the same CDR3. The J gene is TRBJ2-3, the V gene TRBV12-5; D unresolved. V was cut by 1 base and J by 6 bases, with 2 bases left in between. There are 11 residues in the CDR3. Germline-derived CDR1 and CDR2 are LGHNT and FRNRAP. In DNA, the CDR3 is TGTGCTAGTGGTTTGGGGGATACGCAGTATTTT. Its protein is CASGLGDTQYF.

The chain has TRBV6-4 and TRBJ2-3; tentative D call: TRBD2 (6 bases). Germline loops: CDR1 MRHNA, CDR2 SNTAGT. This CDR3 comprises 12 residues. V lost 9 bases, J lost 6 bases, and 13 bases lay in between. CDR3 sequence reads: CAREEGHDTQYF. CDR3 coding DNA: TGTGCCAGGGAGGAGGGCCACGATACGCAGTATTTT.

The J gene is TRBJ2-1, the V gene TRBV6-5; 14 nucleotides align to TRBD2. V gave up 7 bases and J gave up 7 bases; unmatched junction bases: 6. The CDR3 is 15 amino acids. Germline V gene sequence: CDR1 MNHEY, CDR2 SVGAGI. As DNA, the CDR3 is TGTGCCAGCACCCCCGGGACTAGCGGGAGAAATGAGCAGTTCTTC. It yields the protein CASTPGTSGRNEQFF.

This clone was detected a few times. The V and J genes are TRBV28 and TRBJ1-2, with D tentatively TRBD1 (5 bases). Germline loops: CDR1 MDHEN, CDR2 SYDVKM. V lost 7 bases to trimming and J lost 1 base, with 10 bases between them. CDR3 length: 13 amino acids. The DNA for the CDR3 is TGTGCCAGCAACAGTGGGGGTAACTATGGCTACACCTTC. Protein: CASNSGGNYGYTF.

The genes are TRBV9 and TRBJ2-7; 10 positions match TRBD1. CDR3 length equals 18 residues. V shed 1 base, J shed 6 bases, and the junction held 16 bases outside the gene matches. Germline V gives CDR1 SGDLS, CDR2 YYNGEE. The CDR3 loop reads CASSVTGQGTRRLGEQYF. CDR3 coding DNA: TGTGCCAGCAGCGTAACGGGACAGGGGACACGACGTCTGGGCGAGCAGTACTTC. Based on the CDR3 plus reference TRBV9 and TRBJ2-7, the full variable domain is DSGVTQTPKHLITATGQRVTLRCSPRSGDLSVYWYQQSLDQGLQFLIQYYNGEERAKGNILERFSAQQFPDLHSELNLSSLELGDSALYFCASSVTGQGTRRLGEQYFGPGTRLTVT.

The chain has TRBV6-1 and TRBJ1-2; possible D gene TRBD1, 6 bases. V was trimmed by 4 bases and J by 3 bases, leaving 18 bases between them. CDR1 MNHNS and CDR2 SASEGT come from the germline V gene. The CDR3 is made up of 16 amino acids. The CDR3 is CASSAQTGGLDYGYTF. The CDR3, as DNA: TGTGCCAGCAGTGCCCAGACAGGTGGTCTGGACTATGGCTACACCTTC.

Concerning this clone itself: Distinct nucleotide sequences in the sample also encode this CDR3. The J gene is TRBJ2-1, the V gene TRBV2, with 9 bases aligning to TRBD2. V lost 4 bases to trimming and J lost 4 bases; unmatched junction nucleotides: 2. This CDR3 is built from 14 residues. Germline V gives CDR1 SNHLY, CDR2 FYNNEI. The CDR3 reads CASSGLAEYNEQFF. The CDR3 DNA is TGTGCCAGCAGTGGACTAGCGGAGTACAATGAGCAGTTCTTC.

V usage is TRBV5-6 and J usage is TRBJ2-5, with 10 bases fitting TRBD1. CDR1 SGHDT and CDR2 YYEEEE come from the germline V gene. V lost 2 bases to trimming and J lost 6 bases; unmatched junction nucleotides: 7. There are 15 residues in the CDR3. The CDR3 sequence: CASSFRQGALKTQYF. CDR3 coding DNA: TGTGCCAGCAGCTTCCGACAGGGGGCGTTAAAGACCCAGTACTTC.